The rows below give T cell receptor beta chains drawn from one sample of a study of blood T cell repertoires in COVID-19. TCRdb keeps only in-frame clones here, not all; method: immunoSEQ multiplex PCR. This sample has over 350,000 clones, with more than 75% found just once. The sequenced material came from PBMCs or T cells enriched from blood (not recorded which). These receptors came from a woman aged 18-35 years who had recovered from COVID-19. Each CDR3 is given with its conserved first and last residue. D genes are given only for firm matches. Size is omitted from some rows. Given values are once, few, many or a class for expanded clones.

d_call,v_call,j_call,clone_size,cdr3_aa,cdr3_nt
-,TRBV7-2,TRBJ2-5,few,CASSPSRPAGTQYF,TGTGCCAGCAGCCCATCCAGGCCAGCGGGGACCCAGTACTTC
-,TRBV11-2,TRBJ2-2,-,CASSLLDSIAGELFF,TGTGCCAGCAGCTTACTTGACTCCATTGCAGGGGAGCTGTTTTTT
-,TRBV12-2,TRBJ2-4,once,CASRLPSRVQNIQYF,TGTGCAAGTCGCTTGCCCTCCAGGGTCCAAAACATTCAGTACTTC
TRBD2,TRBV7-2,TRBJ2-5,-,CASSTLAGVTQETQYF,TGTGCCAGCAGCACCCTAGCGGGGGTCACCCAAGAGACCCAGTACTTC
TRBD1,TRBV4-3,TRBJ2-3,-,CASSQDNNRGRDTQYF,TGCGCCAGCAGCCAAGATAATAACAGGGGGAGGGATACGCAGTATTTT
-,TRBV29-1,TRBJ2-7,-,CSAPGGRGEQYF,TGCAGCGCCCCTGGGGGCAGGGGAGAGCAGTACTTC
TRBD1,TRBV4-2,TRBJ1-5,-,CASSQAAQGEYSNQPQHF,TGTGCCAGCAGCCAAGCGGCGCAGGGGGAGTATAGCAATCAGCCCCAGCATTTT
TRBD1,TRBV7-8,TRBJ1-1,once,CASSGLLTGAENEAFF,TGTGCCAGCAGCGGGCTCCTGACAGGGGCGGAAAATGAAGCTTTCTTT
-,TRBV4-1,TRBJ1-1,-,CASSQGGLVGNTEAFF,TGCGCCAGCAGCCAAGGAGGATTAGTAGGGAACACTGAAGCTTTCTTT
-,TRBV11-2,TRBJ2-1,-,CASSSRRYSRGYFNEQFF,TGTGCCAGCAGCTCCCGTCGGTATTCGAGGGGGTATTTCAATGAGCAGTTCTTC
TRBD2,TRBV28,TRBJ2-5,-,CASSSLAGQETQYF,TGTGCCAGCAGTTCTCTAGCGGGGCAAGAGACCCAGTACTTC
-,TRBV29-1,TRBJ2-1,-,CSVDRGYNEQFF,TGCAGCGTTGACAGGGGCTACAATGAGCAGTTCTTC
-,TRBV6-6,TRBJ1-3,-,CASSRPGSRSSGNTIYF,TGTGCCAGCAGTCGGCCGGGGTCCAGAAGCTCTGGAAACACCATATATTTT
TRBD1,TRBV4-3,TRBJ1-2,-,CASSQRTGLYGYTF,TGCGCCAGCAGCCAAAGGACAGGACTCTATGGCTACACCTTC
-,TRBV3-1/TRBV3-2,TRBJ1-1,once,CASGMGSLNTEAFF,TGTGCCAGCGGAATGGGCAGCCTGAACACTGAAGCTTTCTTT